What follows are 2 T cell receptor beta chains derived from one specimen sequenced in a study of shared clonotypes between healthy human individuals. Sequencing used immunoSEQ multiplex PCR; TCRdb keeps in-frame clones, though not all of them. The table includes 650,000 to 800,000 clones, approximately 77% detected once. Sequencing was performed on memory CD4+ T cells sorted from blood. Subset here: CD45RA-negative fraction. The receptors originated from a woman in her thirties in good health.

V is TRBV7-9 and J is TRBJ2-1; possibly TRBD2 for D (6 bases). Trimming took off 6 bases at V and 5 bases at J, with 14 bases between the two ends. The CDR3 totals 14 residues. The V gene's germline CDR1 is SEHNR and CDR2 FQNEAQ (reference sequence). Written as DNA, the CDR3 is TGTGCCAGCAGTCTTGGCGGGACGAACAATGAGCAGTTCTTC. The encoded protein is CASSLGGTNNEQFF.

The chain has TRBV28 and TRBJ1-1; 10 bases are a match to TRBD1. V was pared by 11 bases and J by 4 bases, with 4 bases of the junction left unmatched. CDR1 is MDHEN, CDR2 SYDVKM, per germline. The CDR3 contains 12 residues. The CDR3, as DNA: TGTGCCGTAGACAGGGGGCCCACTGAAGCTTTCTTT. Its protein is CAVDRGPTEAFF.